The T cell receptor beta chain described here comes from a study of blood T cell repertoires in COVID-19. Study information: Samples came from the United States, Italy and Spain, spanning acute and convalescent COVID-19.

Clones were sequenced by immunoSEQ multiplex PCR, and TCRdb holds only the in-frame ones, with some missing. The data contain 470,000 or so clones, approximately 85% of them singletons. Trimming cost V 4 bases and J 2 bases, with 9 bases left between them. The CDR3 contains 13 residues. The germline gives CDR1 GTSNPN, CDR2 SVGIG (reference sequence). This TCR came from a human donor in a cohort sampled during active COVID-19. Sequencing was performed on peripheral blood. The rearrangement joins TRBV30 to TRBJ1-3; D ambiguous. This CDR3 reads CAWNKQTGNTIYF. CDR3 bases: TGTGCCTGGAATAAACAGACTGGAAACACCATATATTTT.